A selection of T cell receptor beta chains follows, all from one sample in a study of CD8+CD57+ T cells in acquired aplastic anemia. TCRdb recomputed calls from the reads with MiXCR, one row per CDR3 protein. The table includes about 190,000 distinct CDR3 sequences, roughly 56% detected once. Sequencing was done on a sample of sorted CD4+, CD8+, or CD8+CD57+ T cells (not recorded which) from PBMCs. The receptors derive from a human donor in good health, serving as a control. CDR3s include the opening cysteine and the closing phenylalanine or tryptophan. Each record gives: V gene, clone size, J gene, D gene, CDR3 protein, CDR3 DNA. The D gene is left open where the match is weak. Where a row states a size, it is once, few, many or the class of an expanded clone; other rows omit it.

v_gene: TRBV19
abundance: once
j_gene: TRBJ1-2
d_gene: TRBD1
CDR3aa: CASTSDREILNYGYTF
CDR3nt: TGTGCCAGTACGTCGGACAGGGAAATCCTAAACTATGGCTACACCTTC

v_gene: TRBV19
abundance: .
j_gene: TRBJ2-7
d_gene: TRBD2
CDR3aa: CASSTTSGPYEQYF
CDR3nt: TGTGCCAGCAGCACTACTAGCGGTCCGTACGAGCAGTACTTC

v_gene: TRBV9
abundance: .
j_gene: TRBJ1-2
d_gene: TRBD1
CDR3aa: CASSVFTGDGYTF
CDR3nt: TGTGCCAGCAGCGTCTTTACAGGGGACGGCTACACCTTC

v_gene: TRBV20-1
abundance: .
j_gene: TRBJ2-3
d_gene: TRBD1
CDR3aa: CSAQSRGHGDTQYF
CDR3nt: TGCAGTGCCCAAAGCAGGGGGCATGGAGATACGCAGTACTTT

v_gene: TRBV7-9
abundance: once
j_gene: TRBJ2-2
d_gene: .
CDR3aa: CASSYRPEGELFF
CDR3nt: TGTGCCAGCAGCTACCGACCCGAGGGGGAGCTGTTTTTT

v_gene: TRBV10-3
abundance: many
j_gene: TRBJ2-7
d_gene: TRBD1
CDR3aa: CAISESRLTGDEQYF
CDR3nt: TGTGCCATCAGTGAGTCGCGACTGACAGGGGACGAGCAGTACTTC

v_gene: TRBV20-1
abundance: .
j_gene: TRBJ1-6
d_gene: .
CDR3aa: CSASTLGSFTLNSPLHF
CDR3nt: TGCAGTGCTAGTACCCTTGGCAGTTTCACCCTCAATTCACCCCTCCACTTT

v_gene: TRBV19
abundance: .
j_gene: TRBJ1-6
d_gene: TRBD1
CDR3aa: CASTVDRVFSPLHF
CDR3nt: TGTGCCAGTACCGTAGACAGGGTATTTTCACCCCTCCACTTT

v_gene: TRBV19
abundance: .
j_gene: TRBJ1-1
d_gene: TRBD1
CDR3aa: CASSMDRSGTEAFF
CDR3nt: TGTGCCAGTAGTATGGACAGGTCGGGCACTGAAGCTTTCTTT

v_gene: TRBV19
abundance: many
j_gene: TRBJ2-5
d_gene: TRBD2
CDR3aa: CASSPSGGKLQETQYF
CDR3nt: TGTGCCAGTAGTCCTAGCGGGGGCAAACTCCAAGAGACCCAGTACTTC

v_gene: TRBV10-3
abundance: .
j_gene: TRBJ2-7
d_gene: TRBD1
CDR3aa: CAISAMTGGLGTYEQYF
CDR3nt: TGTGCCATCAGTGCCATGACAGGGGGATTGGGGACCTACGAGCAGTACTTC

v_gene: TRBV7-6
abundance: .
j_gene: TRBJ1-2
d_gene: .
CDR3aa: CASSLVLADTTF
CDR3nt: TGTGCCAGCAGCTTAGTTTTGGCGGACACCACCTTC

v_gene: TRBV3-1
abundance: many
j_gene: TRBJ2-7
d_gene: .
CDR3aa: CASSQGFRGSEQYF
CDR3nt: TGTGCCAGCAGCCAAGGGTTCAGGGGCAGCGAGCAGTACTTC

v_gene: TRBV5-1
abundance: .
j_gene: TRBJ1-2
d_gene: .
CDR3aa: CASSQEEGRYYGYTF
CDR3nt: TGCGCCAGCAGCCAGGAAGAGGGGCGGTACTATGGCTACACCTTC

v_gene: TRBV20-1
abundance: .
j_gene: TRBJ2-2
d_gene: .
CDR3aa: CSARDLMGGTGELFF
CDR3nt: TGCAGTGCTAGAGATCTAATGGGTGGTACCGGGGAGCTGTTTTTT

v_gene: TRBV6-2/TRBV6-3
abundance: few
j_gene: TRBJ1-1
d_gene: .
CDR3aa: CASSDSRTRLYTEAFF
CDR3nt: TGTGCCAGCAGTGATTCCCGGACAAGACTGTACACTGAAGCTTTCTTT

v_gene: TRBV15
abundance: .
j_gene: TRBJ1-2
d_gene: .
CDR3aa: CATSPPWTLIGYTF
CDR3nt: TGTGCCACCAGCCCCCCGTGGACCTTGATAGGCTACACCTTC

v_gene: TRBV20-1
abundance: once
j_gene: TRBJ1-4
d_gene: .
CDR3aa: CSAAVGNEKLFF
CDR3nt: TGCAGTGCTGCCGTAGGGAATGAAAAACTGTTTTTT

v_gene: TRBV3-1
abundance: many
j_gene: TRBJ2-7
d_gene: .
CDR3aa: CASSQVAQIYEQYF
CDR3nt: TGTGCCAGCAGCCAAGTGGCCCAGATCTACGAGCAGTACTTC

v_gene: TRBV20-1
abundance: .
j_gene: TRBJ2-1
d_gene: TRBD1
CDR3aa: CSAKRPGQVRDEQFF
CDR3nt: TGCAGTGCTAAAAGACCAGGACAGGTTCGCGATGAGCAGTTCTTC

v_gene: TRBV24-1
abundance: .
j_gene: TRBJ2-1
d_gene: .
CDR3aa: CATSDEQTGGDEQFF
CDR3nt: TGTGCCACCAGTGACGAACAGACGGGGGGCGATGAGCAGTTCTTC

v_gene: TRBV11-2
abundance: many
j_gene: TRBJ1-1
d_gene: .
CDR3aa: CASSLIGGKTTEAFF
CDR3nt: TGTGCCAGCAGCTTAATTGGGGGGAAGACAACTGAAGCTTTCTTT

v_gene: TRBV2
abundance: .
j_gene: TRBJ1-1
d_gene: TRBD1
CDR3aa: CASSDWTGGTGTEAFF
CDR3nt: TGTGCCAGCAGTGACTGGACAGGTGGGACGGGCACTGAAGCTTTCTTT

v_gene: TRBV19
abundance: few
j_gene: TRBJ2-2
d_gene: .
CDR3aa: CASSIGQNTGELFF
CDR3nt: TGTGCCAGTAGTATAGGGCAGAACACCGGGGAGCTGTTTTTT

v_gene: TRBV20-1
abundance: .
j_gene: TRBJ2-5
d_gene: TRBD2
CDR3aa: CSARPLGLAGETQYF
CDR3nt: TGCAGTGCTAGACCCTTAGGACTAGCGGGAGAGACCCAGTACTTC

v_gene: TRBV20-1
abundance: .
j_gene: TRBJ2-3
d_gene: .
CDR3aa: CSAVAGAEDTDTQYF
CDR3nt: TGCAGTGCGGTGGCGGGGGCGGAGGACACAGATACGCAGTATTTT

v_gene: TRBV9
abundance: .
j_gene: TRBJ2-2
d_gene: .
CDR3aa: CASSVGTSAYTGELFF
CDR3nt: TGTGCCAGCAGCGTCGGGACCAGCGCCTACACCGGGGAGCTGTTTTTT

v_gene: TRBV6-2/TRBV6-3
abundance: many
j_gene: TRBJ2-7
d_gene: .
CDR3aa: CASSFDRGSYEQYF
CDR3nt: TGTGCCAGCAGTTTTGATCGGGGCTCCTACGAGCAGTACTTC

v_gene: TRBV25-1
abundance: .
j_gene: TRBJ1-6
d_gene: TRBD1
CDR3aa: CASSVDRVDSPLHF
CDR3nt: TGTGCCAGCAGTGTAGACAGGGTGGACTCACCCCTCCACTTT

v_gene: TRBV7-3
abundance: few
j_gene: TRBJ2-5
d_gene: .
CDR3aa: CASSPGQSGTETQYF
CDR3nt: TGTGCCAGCAGTCCGGGACAATCCGGGACGGAGACCCAGTACTTC

v_gene: TRBV28
abundance: many
j_gene: TRBJ1-2
d_gene: .
CDR3aa: CASSMPSYGYTF
CDR3nt: TGTGCCAGCAGTATGCCGTCTTATGGCTACACCTTC

v_gene: TRBV10-3
abundance: .
j_gene: TRBJ1-5
d_gene: TRBD1
CDR3aa: CATSESVGQINQPPHF
CDR3nt: TGTGCCACCAGTGAGTCTGTGGGACAGATCAATCAGCCCCCGCATTTT

v_gene: TRBV7-2
abundance: many
j_gene: TRBJ1-6
d_gene: .
CDR3aa: CASSLGPTGRIPLHF
CDR3nt: TGTGCCAGCAGCTTAGGCCCGACGGGAAGGATTCCCCTCCACTTT

v_gene: TRBV2
abundance: once
j_gene: TRBJ1-5
d_gene: .
CDR3aa: CASSERLAGNYNEPQHF
CDR3nt: TGTGCCAGCAGTGAAAGACTAGCGGGTAACTACAATGAGCCCCAGCATTTT

v_gene: TRBV20-1
abundance: .
j_gene: TRBJ1-6
d_gene: .
CDR3aa: CSARRQGSSYNSPLHF
CDR3nt: TGCAGTGCTAGACGGCAGGGGAGCTCCTATAATTCACCCCTCCACTTT

v_gene: TRBV6-1
abundance: .
j_gene: TRBJ1-1
d_gene: .
CDR3aa: CASSFFLDGENTEAFF
CDR3nt: TGTGCCAGCAGCTTCTTCCTTGACGGAGAGAACACTGAAGCTTTCTTT

v_gene: TRBV7-8
abundance: many
j_gene: TRBJ1-2
d_gene: .
CDR3aa: CASSQGSGARGYTF
CDR3nt: TGTGCCAGCAGCCAGGGCTCAGGGGCTCGGGGCTACACCTTC

v_gene: TRBV7-2
abundance: many
j_gene: TRBJ2-1
d_gene: TRBD2
CDR3aa: CASTRLGGGYNEQFF
CDR3nt: TGTGCCAGCACCCGACTGGGGGGGGGCTACAATGAGCAGTTCTTC

v_gene: TRBV12-3/TRBV12-4
abundance: few
j_gene: TRBJ2-2
d_gene: TRBD2
CDR3aa: CASSLAGNGELFF
CDR3nt: TGTGCCAGCAGTCTAGCGGGGAACGGGGAGCTGTTTTTT

v_gene: TRBV19
abundance: .
j_gene: TRBJ1-4
d_gene: .
CDR3aa: CASSDTPTARGVYEKLFF
CDR3nt: TGTGCCAGTAGTGATACTCCCACGGCCAGGGGCGTGTATGAAAAACTGTTTTTT

v_gene: TRBV5-8
abundance: many
j_gene: TRBJ2-3
d_gene: .
CDR3aa: CASSFAGNPTDTQYF
CDR3nt: TGTGCCAGCAGCTTCGCAGGGAACCCCACAGATACGCAGTATTTT